Given below is one TCR beta chain in context. These data belong to a study of cytotoxic CD8 clonotypes in ibrutinib-treated CLL. TCRdb keeps only in-frame clones here, not all; method: immunoSEQ multiplex PCR. The sample records some 130,000 clones, 85% to 95% being singletons. The ends lost 10 bases at V and 5 bases at J; junction bases unmatched: 12. The CDR3 spans 14 residues. Per the germline V gene, CDR1 is ENHRY and CDR2 is SYGVKD. The sequencing used PBMCs, collected after 12 months of ibrutinib treatment. The chain carries TRBV10-3 and TRBJ2-7; 9 positions agree with TRBD2. The receptor was derived from a human donor with chronic lymphocytic leukemia. The CDR3 coding sequence is TGTGCCAGCGGGGGGGCCGGAAACGAGGACGAGCAGTACTTC. It yields the protein CASGGAGNEDEQYF.